This TCR beta chain was captured in a study of blood T cell repertoires in COVID-19. Between the trimmed V and J ends, which lost 0 bases and 8 bases, there was a span of 13 bases. CDR1 is SEHNR, CDR2 FQNEAQ, per germline (reference sequence). This CDR3 has 14 amino acids. Sequencing was performed with immunoSEQ multiplex PCR; in TCRdb, only in-frame clones are kept and a portion is missing. The sample holds about 100,000 clones, around 88% seen once. The chain couples TRBV7-9 to TRBJ1-2; D uncertain. The sequence was collected from a human donor in a cohort sampled during active COVID-19. Material: peripheral blood. CDR3 region: CASSLAIEGGGYTF. The CDR3 nucleotides read TGTGCCAGCAGCTTAGCGATAGAGGGTGGCGGCTACACCTTC.